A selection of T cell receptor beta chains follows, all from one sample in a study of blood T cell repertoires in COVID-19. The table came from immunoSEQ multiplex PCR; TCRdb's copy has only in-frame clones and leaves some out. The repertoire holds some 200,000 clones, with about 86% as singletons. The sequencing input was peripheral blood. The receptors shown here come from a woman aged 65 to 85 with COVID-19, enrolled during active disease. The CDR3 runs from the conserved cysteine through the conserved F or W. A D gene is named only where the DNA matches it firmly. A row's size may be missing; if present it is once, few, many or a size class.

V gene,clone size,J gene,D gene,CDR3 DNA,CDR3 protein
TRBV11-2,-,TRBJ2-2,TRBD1,TGTGCCAGCAGCCCCCGTCGGAGACAGGGATATACGAACACCGGGGAGCTGTTTTTT,CASSPRRRQGYTNTGELFF
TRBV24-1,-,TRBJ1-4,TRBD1,TGTGCCATCCGGAGGACAGGGTATAATGAAAAACTGTTTTTT,CAIRRTGYNEKLFF
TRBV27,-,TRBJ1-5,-,TGTGCCAGCAGGGAGCGGGATCGGATTCAGCCCCAGCATTTT,CASRERDRIQPQHF
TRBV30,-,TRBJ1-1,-,TGTGCCTGGAGTGTCGGGGGACCCCGGCGTACTGAAGCTTTCTTT,CAWSVGGPRRTEAFF
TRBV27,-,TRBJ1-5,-,TGTGCCAGCAGTCCGCTATTGGAGGGCGGTAGCAATCAGCCCCAGCATTTT,CASSPLLEGGSNQPQHF
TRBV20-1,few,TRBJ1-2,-,TGCAGTGCCCCCAGGTATGGCTACACCTTC,CSAPRYGYTF
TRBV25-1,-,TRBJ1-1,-,TGTGCCAGCAGTGACGCTCCCGGCGGCGCTTTCTTT,CASSDAPGGAFF
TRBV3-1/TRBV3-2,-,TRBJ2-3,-,TGTGCCAGCAGCCAAGTTCACGGGAGTACAGATACGCAGTATTTT,CASSQVHGSTDTQYF
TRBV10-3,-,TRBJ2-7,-,TGTGCCATCAGTGGAAGAGGGGGGGACTACGAGCAGTACTTC,CAISGRGGDYEQYF
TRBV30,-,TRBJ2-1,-,TGTGCCTGGAGTAGGGTAGCTCGGGGTGAGCAGTTCTTC,CAWSRVARGEQFF
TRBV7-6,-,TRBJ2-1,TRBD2,TGTGCCAGCAGCCTTGATAGCGGGGCGTACAATGAGCAGTTCTTC,CASSLDSGAYNEQFF
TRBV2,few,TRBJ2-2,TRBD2,TGTGCCAGCAGAGGACTAGCGGGAAACGTGGACACCGGGGAGCTGTTTTTT,CASRGLAGNVDTGELFF
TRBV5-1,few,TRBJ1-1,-,TGCGCCAGCAGCTTGGCCGAGAGTATGAACACTGAAGCTTTCTTT,CASSLAESMNTEAFF
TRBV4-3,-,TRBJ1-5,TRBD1,TGCGCCAGCAGCCAGCGACAGGGCCGGGGGCAGCCCCAGCATTTT,CASSQRQGRGQPQHF
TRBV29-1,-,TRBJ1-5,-,TGCAGCGCCCCAACACTCAGGGTTAGCAATCAGCCCCAGCATTTT,CSAPTLRVSNQPQHF
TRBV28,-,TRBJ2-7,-,TGTGCCAGCAGTTTAGAGGGCATGAGAGGCTCCTACGAGCAGTACTTC,CASSLEGMRGSYEQYF
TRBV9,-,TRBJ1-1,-,TGTGCCAGCAGCGTAGGGCCGGGAGGCACTGAAGCTTTCTTT,CASSVGPGGTEAFF
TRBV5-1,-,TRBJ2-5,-,TGCGCCAGCAGCTTGGCCGGAGGGGGCCTTGTTGAGACCCAGTACTTC,CASSLAGGGLVETQYF
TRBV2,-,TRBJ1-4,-,TGTGCCAGCAAGGAAGGGGCGACGGTGGGTGAAAAACTGTTTTTT,CASKEGATVGEKLFF
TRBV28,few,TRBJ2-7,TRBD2,TGTGCCAGCAGTTTGGGACTAGCAGTATACGAGCAGTACTTC,CASSLGLAVYEQYF
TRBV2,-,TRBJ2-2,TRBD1,TGTGCCAGCAGTCAGGGGGCCGGGGAGCTGTTTTTT,CASSQGAGELFF
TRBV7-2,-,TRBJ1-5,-,TGTGCCAGCAGTACCGAGGGCCCGGGGGGCTGGCAGCCCCAGCATTTT,CASSTEGPGGWQPQHF
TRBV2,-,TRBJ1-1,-,TGTGCCAGCAGTGCGACAGGCCAGAACACTGAAGCTTTCTTT,CASSATGQNTEAFF
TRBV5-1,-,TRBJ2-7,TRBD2,TGCGCCAGCAGCCCCGGGACTAGCATAACCTACGAGCAGTACTTC,CASSPGTSITYEQYF
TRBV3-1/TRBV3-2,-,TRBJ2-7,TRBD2,TGTGCCAGCAGCCAACTTTATGGTCGGCTAGCGGGCGCTTACGAGCAGTACTTC,CASSQLYGRLAGAYEQYF
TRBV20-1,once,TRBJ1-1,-,TGCAGTGCTCGTGATCAGGGGTGGACTGAAGCTTTCTTT,CSARDQGWTEAFF
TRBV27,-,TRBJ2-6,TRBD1,TGTGCCAGCAGTTTCGAGCCGGGACAGAAGGGCTCTGGGGCCAACGTCCTGACTTTC,CASSFEPGQKGSGANVLTF
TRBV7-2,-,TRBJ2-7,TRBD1,TGTGCCAGCAGGGCCGGGACAGGGGTTTCCTACGAGCAGTACTTC,CASRAGTGVSYEQYF
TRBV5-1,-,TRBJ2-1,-,TGCGCCAGCAGCTTGGGAGACTTTCACAATGAGCAGTTCTTC,CASSLGDFHNEQFF
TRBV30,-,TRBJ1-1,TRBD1,TGTGCCTGGAGCGCCGGACAGGGGAACACTGAAGCTTTCTTT,CAWSAGQGNTEAFF
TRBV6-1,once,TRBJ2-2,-,TGTGCCAGCAGTGAACTTCCGGGGGTGACCACCGGGGAGCTGTTTTTT,CASSELPGVTTGELFF
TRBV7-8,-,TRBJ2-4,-,TGTGCCAGCAGCTTAGGGGGCTGGGACATTCAGTACTTC,CASSLGGWDIQYF
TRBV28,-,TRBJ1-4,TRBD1,TGTGCCAGCAGTGCGGACAGGGAAGGTGAAAAACTGTTTTTT,CASSADREGEKLFF
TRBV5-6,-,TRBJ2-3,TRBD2,TGTGCCAGCAGCTTCAGGACTAGCGGACGCACAGATACGCAGTATTTT,CASSFRTSGRTDTQYF
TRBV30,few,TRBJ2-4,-,TGTGCCTGGAGTGTACTGCCCCCAGGGGCAAGTGGTGGCATTCAGTACTTC,CAWSVLPPGASGGIQYF
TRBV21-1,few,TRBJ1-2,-,TGTGCCAGCAGCACCAGACAGGGGGATAACTATGGCTACACCTTC,CASSTRQGDNYGYTF
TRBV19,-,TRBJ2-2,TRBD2,TGTGCCAGTAGTATAATCCCGGGACTAGCGGGAGGTTACACCGGGGAGCTGTTTTTT,CASSIIPGLAGGYTGELFF
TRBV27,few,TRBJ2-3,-,TGTGCCAGCGGAAAAGCTGGGAGGAGGAGGGATACGCAGTATTTT,CASGKAGRRRDTQYF
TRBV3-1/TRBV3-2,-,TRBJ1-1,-,TGTGCCAGCAGCCAAGATCTAACGGGGGAAGCTTTCTTT,CASSQDLTGEAFF
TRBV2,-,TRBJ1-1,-,TGTGCCAGCAGTGAAGGGTATCTTACGAGTACTGAAGCTTTCTTT,CASSEGYLTSTEAFF
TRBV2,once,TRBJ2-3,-,TGTGCCAGCAGTGAGGCAGGAATCACAGATACGCAGTATTTT,CASSEAGITDTQYF
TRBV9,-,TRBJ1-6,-,TGTGCCAGCAGCCCCCAAGCCGGGAATTCACCCCTCCACTTT,CASSPQAGNSPLHF
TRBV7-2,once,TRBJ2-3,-,TGTGCCAGCAGCATTAGTAACACGCAGTATTTT,CASSISNTQYF
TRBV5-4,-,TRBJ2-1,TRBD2,TGTGCCAGCAGCTTGGAGGCGGGAGGGCCCTACAATGAGCAGTTCTTC,CASSLEAGGPYNEQFF
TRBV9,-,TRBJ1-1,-,TGTGCCAGCAGCTGGGGAGGAGAGGGGAACACTGAAGCTTTCTTT,CASSWGGEGNTEAFF
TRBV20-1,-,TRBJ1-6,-,TGCAGTGTTAGTACAGGGAGCTATAATTCACCCCTCCACTTT,CSVSTGSYNSPLHF
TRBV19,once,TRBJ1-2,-,TGTGCCAGTAGTTTATCAGGGAACTATGGCTACACCTTC,CASSLSGNYGYTF